This T cell receptor (beta chain) was obtained from a study of early T cells in non-severe SARS-CoV-2 infection. Study-level background: The study sequenced bulk RNA from unsorted whole blood, with chains unpaired.

MiXCR, run by TCRdb on the 5' RACE reads, gives a single entry per CDR3 protein. The sample consists of 25,000 to 35,000 distinct CDR3 sequences, roughly 6.6% of them appearing once. The CDR3 is made up of 16 amino acids. Germline CDR1 SGHKS, CDR2 YYEKEE (reference sequence). J was trimmed by 0 bases and V by 4 bases; bases with no gene match: 7. This clonotype was counted ten times or more. The clonotype comes from an adult who was a healthcare worker with PCR-confirmed SARS-CoV-2 infection or an uninfected control (not recorded which). The specimen was whole blood. The chain couples TRBV5-5 to TRBJ1-5; 7 nucleotides agree with TRBD1. The CDR3 nucleotides are TGTGCCAGCAGCCGATCCGGGACAGATAGCAATCAGCCCCAGCATTTT. Protein: CASSRSGTDSNQPQHF.